This T cell receptor (beta chain) was recorded in a study of T-cell memory formation after mild COVID-19. The overall study: Each donor largely had its own TCR clusters.

Study conclusions and caveats: Some SARS-CoV-2-responding clones were already detected in memory before infection. Contracting clones from day 15 to 85 had balanced CD4/CD8; later expanders favoured CD4+.

After 5'RACE with constant-segment primers, TCR alpha and TCR beta cDNA libraries carrying sample barcodes and UMIs were obtained. TCRdb re-called the 5' RACE reads with MiXCR, one entry per CDR3 protein. Among 350,000 to 500,000 distinct CDR3 sequences listed, roughly 18% were seen once. V gave up 5 bases and J gave up 1 base; unmatched junction bases: 3. The CDR3 loop spans 15 amino acids. CDR1 LNHNV and CDR2 YYDKDF come from the germline V gene (reference sequence). This clonotype was counted only a few times. What it binds is not known. The chain has TRBV15 and TRBJ2-5; 11 bases map to TRBD2. What was sequenced was PBMCs or a T cell subset sorted from them (not recorded which). The TCR originated in a man aged 18 to 30 who had mild COVID-19 (a few samples of this study predate the infection). Cell type and time point are not known. The CDR3 sequence: CATSGGLAGQETQYF. The CDR3, as DNA: TGTGCCACCAGCGGAGGACTAGCGGGCCAAGAGACCCAGTACTTC. Looking up the rest from reference TRBV15 and TRBJ2-5 gives the full variable domain: DAMVIQNPRYQVTQFGKPVTLSCSQTLNHNVMYWYQQKSSQAPKLLFHYYDKDFNNEADTPDNFQSRRPNTSFCFLDIRSPGLGDTAMYLCATSGGLAGQETQYFGPGTRLLVL.